The clone carrying this T cell receptor beta chain was observed many times. Antigen unknown. A sample-barcoded 5' primer and a J-beta primer mix were used in a second PCR of about 7 to 12 cycles. MiXCR, applied by TCRdb to the 5' RACE reads, yields one record per CDR3 protein. Here the sample spans hundreds of thousands of distinct CDR3 sequences, 20% to 25% being singletons. V lost 2 bases, J lost 5 bases, and 12 bases lay in between. Germline loops: CDR1 SGHTA, CDR2 FQGNSA. This CDR3 spans 14 amino acids. The draw of peripheral blood yielded about 9.4 milliliters from each donor. The sample originates from a study of blood T cells in healthy people across ages. Study observations and caveats: Comparison with aged donors showed that long-lived donors had more naive CD4+ cells and higher diversity.

This sample was shared with a second study, whose subject was T cells of mothers and their children. That report notes: Sample barcodes and 2-4 random nucleotides were added by the M1S primer of the second PCR.

Sequencing was done on a sample of blood. The TCR comes from a boy between 10 and 17 years old in good health. V is TRBV7-2 and J is TRBJ2-5; tentatively, D is TRBD1 or TRBD2 (6 bases each). CDR3 sequence (DNA): TGTGCCAGCAGCTTACTCGGGGGCCCGGAGACCCAGTACTTC. This sequence encodes CASSLLGGPETQYF.